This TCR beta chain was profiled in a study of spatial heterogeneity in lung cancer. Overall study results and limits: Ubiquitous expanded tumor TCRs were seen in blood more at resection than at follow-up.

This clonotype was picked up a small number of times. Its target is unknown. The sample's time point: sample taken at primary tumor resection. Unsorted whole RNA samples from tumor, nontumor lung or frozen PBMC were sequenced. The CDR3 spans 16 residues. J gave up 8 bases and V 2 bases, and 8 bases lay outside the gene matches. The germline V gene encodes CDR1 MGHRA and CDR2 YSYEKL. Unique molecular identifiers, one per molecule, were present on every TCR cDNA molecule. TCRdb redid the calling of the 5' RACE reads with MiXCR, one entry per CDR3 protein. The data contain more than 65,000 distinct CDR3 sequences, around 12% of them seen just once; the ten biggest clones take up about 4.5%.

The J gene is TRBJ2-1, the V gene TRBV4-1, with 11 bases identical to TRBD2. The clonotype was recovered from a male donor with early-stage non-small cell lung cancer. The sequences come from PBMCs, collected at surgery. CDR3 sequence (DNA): TGCGCCAGCAGCCAACGGCTAGCGGGAGGATACGATGAGCAGTTCTTC. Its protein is CASSQRLAGGYDEQFF.